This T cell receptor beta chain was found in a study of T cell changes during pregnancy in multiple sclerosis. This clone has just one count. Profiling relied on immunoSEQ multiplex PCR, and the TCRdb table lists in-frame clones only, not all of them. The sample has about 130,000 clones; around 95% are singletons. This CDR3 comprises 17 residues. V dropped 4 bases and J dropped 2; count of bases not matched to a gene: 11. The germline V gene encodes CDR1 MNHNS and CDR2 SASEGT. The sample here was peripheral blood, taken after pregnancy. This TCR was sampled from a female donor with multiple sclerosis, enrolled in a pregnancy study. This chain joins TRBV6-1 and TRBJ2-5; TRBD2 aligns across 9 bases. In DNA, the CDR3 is TGTGCCAGCAGTGCAGTTGGTAGCGGGAGATCACAAGAGACCCAGTACTTC. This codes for CASSAVGSGRSQETQYF.